This paragraph covers one T cell receptor beta chain sequence. Its antigen is still unknown. This sample was taken from a study of CD8 T cells in ankylosing spondylitis. This CDR3 has 12 amino acids. V was clipped by 6 bases and J by 10 bases; unmatched bases: 6. Library preparation for TCR beta used quantitative 5'-RACE with molecular barcodes. TCRdb reanalysed the 5' RACE reads using MiXCR and keeps one entry per CDR3 protein. Of 300,000 to 400,000 distinct CDR3 sequences listed, about 20% were seen once; the top ten hold roughly a sixth. Study-wide results and caveats: Researchers reportedly found disease-linked clones significantly enriched in matched ankylosing spondylitis synovial fluid. Clones linked to the disease showed a CD8+ phenotype. They occurred at relatively low frequencies in peripheral blood. Blood of patients with ankylosing spondylitis appeared to be characterized by a TCR beta motif of roughly eight highly homologous variants. Existing reports had already noted some motif variants in reactive arthritis synovial fluid and blood.

Sequenced: blood, either unsorted or a sorted T cell fraction (not recorded which). The TCR comes from a male donor with ankylosing spondylitis. V is TRBV12-3 or TRBV12-4 and J is TRBJ2-1; 7 bases map to TRBD1. The CDR3, as DNA: TGTGCCAGCAGACAGACAGGGTTAGAGCAGTTCTTC. Protein product: CASRQTGLEQFF.